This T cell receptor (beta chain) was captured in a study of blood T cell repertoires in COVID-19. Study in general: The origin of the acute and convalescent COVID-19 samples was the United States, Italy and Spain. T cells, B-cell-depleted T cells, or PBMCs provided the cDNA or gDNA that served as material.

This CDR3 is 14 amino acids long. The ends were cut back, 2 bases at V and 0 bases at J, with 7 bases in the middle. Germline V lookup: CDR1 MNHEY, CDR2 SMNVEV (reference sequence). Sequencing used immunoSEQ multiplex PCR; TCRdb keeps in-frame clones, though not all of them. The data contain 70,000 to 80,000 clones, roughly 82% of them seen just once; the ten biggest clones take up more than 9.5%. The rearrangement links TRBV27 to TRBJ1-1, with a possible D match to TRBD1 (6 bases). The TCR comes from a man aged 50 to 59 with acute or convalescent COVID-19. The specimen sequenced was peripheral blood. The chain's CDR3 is CASSLGTLNTEAFF. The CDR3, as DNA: TGTGCCAGCAGTTTAGGGACATTGAACACTGAAGCTTTCTTT.